A single sample is the source of the 11 T cell receptor beta chains below, sequenced in a study of regulatory T cells in long-lasting Graves disease. Sequencing libraries for TCR beta were prepared with iRepertoire HTBI primers and Arm-PCR of CDR3 regions. Each CDR3 protein gets one entry after TCRdb re-called the multiplex PCR reads with MiXCR. The repertoire holds roughly 420,000 distinct CDR3 sequences, with 15% to 18% as singletons. Documented time point: newly diagnosed GD, antithyroid drugs for less than 3 months. Preparation of the TCR library used RNA extracted from PBMCs. Material: peripheral blood mononuclear cells (PBMCs), obtained at new diagnosis, from a patient treated with antithyroid drugs. These receptors all come from a female donor with Graves disease.

Many counts were recorded for this clonotype. The chain is built from TRBV28 and TRBJ1-1; tentatively, D is TRBD1 (6 bases). The CDR3 loop spans 13 amino acids. Germline CDR1 MDHEN, CDR2 SYDVKM. Trimming took 5 bases from V and 1 from J, leaving 8 bases between them. CDR3: CASSHRANTEAFF. CDR3 DNA: TGTGCCAGCAGTCACAGGGCGAACACTGAAGCTTTCTTT.

This clonotype was recorded at least ten times. CDR3 coding DNA: TGCGCCAGCAGAGGTTCGGTTAAGCCCCAGCATTTT. As protein: CASRGSVKPQHF. The chain employs TRBV5-1 and TRBJ1-5; D not certain. CDR1 and CDR2 (germline): SGHRS, YFSETQ. V lost 5 bases and J 8 bases, leaving 11 bases between the germline ends. The CDR3 consists of 12 residues. Using reference TRBV5-1 and TRBJ1-5 for the parts outside the CDR3, the full variable domain is KAGVTQTPRYLIKTRGQQVTLSCSPISGHRSVSWYQQTPGQGLQFLFEYFSETQRNKGNFPGRFSGRQFSNSRSEMNVSTLELGDSALYLCASRGSVKPQHFGDGTRLSIL.

The table lists this clonotype with a few counts. The CDR3 protein is CASRPTGAYGYTF. The CDR3 DNA sequence: TGTGCCAGCAGGCCTACGGGGGCCTATGGCTACACCTTC. This rearrangement joins TRBV27 to TRBJ1-2; weak D call: TRBD1 (6 bases). Germline V gene data show CDR1 as MNHEY and CDR2 as SMNVEV (reference sequence). The V end lost 6 bases, the J end lost 4 bases, and 12 bases lay between the germline ends. The CDR3 is 13 amino acids.

The V gene is TRBV4-1, the J gene TRBJ2-5; D ambiguous. Germline V gene data show CDR1 as MGHRA and CDR2 as YSYEKL. This CDR3 region has 13 residues. V lost 0 bases, J lost 4 bases, and 6 bases lay in between. CDR3 nucleotide sequence: TGCGCCAGCAGCCAAGATCCGGGAGAGACCCAGTACTTC. Its protein product is CASSQDPGETQYF.

There are many counts of this clonotype. The chain uses TRBV12-3 or TRBV12-4 and TRBJ2-2; 8 bases line up with TRBD1. There are 16 residues in the CDR3. V gave up 6 bases and J gave up 2 bases; unmatched junction bases: 8. CDR3 nucleotides: TGTGCCAGCAGACGTGACAGGGGTTCCAACACCGGGGAGCTGTTTTTT. Its protein is CASRRDRGSNTGELFF.

The chain carries TRBV29-1 and TRBJ2-3, with D unresolved. The germline gives CDR1 SQVTM, CDR2 ANQGSEA. V was cut by 3 bases and J by 6 bases, with 10 bases left in between. This CDR3 region has 12 residues. CDR3 sequence reads: CSVDLFVDTQYF. The CDR3 DNA reads TGCAGCGTTGATCTATTTGTGGATACGCAGTATTTT.

This clonotype appeared many times. CDR3 sequence: CASSSDRGPRETQYF. In DNA, the CDR3 is TGTGCCAGCAGCTCGGACAGGGGGCCACGGGAGACCCAGTACTTC. This rearrangement joins TRBV7-9 to TRBJ2-5, with TRBD1 identical over 11 bases. CDR3 length: 15 residues. V dropped 4 bases and J dropped 5; count of bases not matched to a gene: 6. Germline V CDR1 and CDR2: SEHNR, FQNEAQ (reference sequence).

The chain recombines TRBV6-9 with TRBJ2-3, with D perhaps matching TRBD1 (6 bases). CDR1 and CDR2 (germline): MNHGY, SVAAGI. The CDR3 spans 15 residues. Deletions cut 3 bases from V and 0 bases from J, with 10 bases between. CDR3 DNA: TGTGCCAGCAGTTACCTGCAGGGGAGCACAGATACGCAGTATTTT. Translated, it gives CASSYLQGSTDTQYF.

This clonotype was counted only a few times. The CDR3 region is CASSPRTADSNQPQHF. The CDR3 nucleotides are TGCGCCAGCAGCCCTCGGACGGCGGATAGCAATCAGCCCCAGCATTTT. The chain uses TRBV4-1 and TRBJ1-5; D gene ambiguous. V was trimmed by 4 bases and J by 0 bases, leaving 13 bases between them. The CDR3 runs 16 residues. Per the germline V gene, CDR1 is MGHRA and CDR2 is YSYEKL.

This clonotype was observed at least ten times. This chain connects TRBV11-2 to TRBJ1-2; tentative D call: TRBD1 (5 bases). V dropped 5 bases and J dropped 1 base, with 14 bases sitting between them. The CDR3 consists of 15 residues. The V gene's germline CDR1 is SGHAT and CDR2 FQNNGV. The CDR3 reads CASSHNDRFNYGYTF. Written as DNA, the CDR3 is TGTGCCAGCAGCCACAACGACAGATTTAACTATGGCTACACCTTC. The whole variable domain, filled in from reference TRBV11-2 and TRBJ1-2, reads EAGVAQSPRYKIIEKRQSVAFWCNPISGHATLYWYQQILGQGPKLLIQFQNNGVVDDSQLPKDRFSAERLKGVDSTLKIQPAKLEDSAVYLCASSHNDRFNYGYTFGSGTRLTVV.

DNA of the CDR3: TGTGCCAGCAGCTTGGGGGGGGGGGGTTACGGTCGCCAGCATTTT. Translated, it gives CASSLGGGGYGRQHF. The chain carries TRBV5-4 and TRBJ1-5; a possible D gene is TRBD1 (5 bases). Trimming left V 0 bases short and J 12 bases short, with 19 bases between. This CDR3 is built from 15 residues. CDR1 SGHNT and CDR2 YYREEE come from the germline V gene (reference sequence).